A selection of T cell receptor beta chains follows, all from one sample in a study of OX40 agonist ivuxolimab in advanced cancers. Repertoires were generated with immunoSEQ multiplex PCR, while TCRdb's copy carries only in-frame clones and drops some. The sample carries 57,000 or so clones, about 88% recorded once. This material consisted of CD4+ or CD8+ T cells sorted from blood, taken in a trial of the OX40 agonist ivuxolimab. The receptors stem from an adult with an advanced solid tumor such as melanoma, head and neck, liver or kidney cancer. Both conserved end residues are part of each CDR3. The D gene is left open where the match is weak. Part of the rows lack a size; the others show once, few, many or a class for expanded clones.

D gene,V gene,clone size,J gene,CDR3 protein,CDR3 DNA
NA,TRBV19,NA,TRBJ1-3,CASSIGGPGPAGNTIYF,TGTGCCAGTAGTATAGGGGGGCCGGGACCGGCCGGAAACACCATATATTTT
TRBD1,TRBV23-1,NA,TRBJ1-2,CASSQGTGLHYGYTF,TGCGCCAGCAGTCAAGGGACAGGGCTTCACTATGGCTACACCTTC
NA,TRBV5-1,NA,TRBJ1-2,CASSLRNGQVSYTF,TGCGCCAGCAGCCTCCGTAACGGACAAGTCAGCTACACCTTC
TRBD1,TRBV10-3,NA,TRBJ1-4,CAISESGTGTEKLFF,TGTGCCATCAGTGAGAGTGGGACAGGAACTGAAAAACTGTTTTTT
NA,TRBV4-2,NA,TRBJ1-2,CASSQSQGTNYGYTF,TGTGCCAGCAGCCAATCTCAGGGCACTAACTATGGCTACACCTTC
NA,TRBV9,NA,TRBJ2-2,CASNRRSGTGELFF,TGTGCCAGCAATAGACGGTCAGGCACCGGGGAGCTGTTTTTT
NA,TRBV4-1,once,TRBJ1-2,CASSQGSGTTYGYTF,TGCGCCAGCAGCCAAGGCTCCGGGACAACCTATGGCTACACCTTC
NA,TRBV7-2,NA,TRBJ2-3,CASSPGGVVDTQYF,TGTGCCAGCAGCCCCGGCGGGGTTGTAGATACGCAGTATTTT
NA,TRBV6-4,NA,TRBJ1-2,CASSERTGRGYTF,TGTGCCAGCAGTGAACGAACAGGGAGAGGCTACACCTTC
TRBD1,TRBV5-1,NA,TRBJ2-3,CASSSQGDTQYF,TGCGCCAGCAGCTCACAGGGGGATACGCAGTATTTT
TRBD2,TRBV5-8,NA,TRBJ2-5,CASTLGLAGGGETQYF,TGTGCCAGCACACTCGGGCTAGCGGGGGGCGGGGAGACCCAGTACTTC
NA,TRBV14,NA,TRBJ2-3,CASSQDRVNGNTQYF,TGTGCCAGCAGCCAAGACAGGGTGAATGGAAATACGCAGTATTTT
NA,TRBV6-1,NA,TRBJ2-7,CASSVSGVLYEQYF,TGTGCCAGCAGTGTTTCAGGGGTACTGTACGAGCAGTACTTC
NA,TRBV27,once,TRBJ2-7,CASRFGAGASSYEQYF,TGTGCCAGCAGATTTGGCGCGGGGGCCAGCTCCTACGAGCAGTACTTC
NA,TRBV5-1,once,TRBJ1-1,CASSLDGVNTEAFF,TGCGCCAGCAGCTTGGATGGGGTGAACACTGAAGCTTTCTTT
TRBD1,TRBV2,NA,TRBJ1-5,CASSGDRGGSSNQPQHF,TGTGCCAGCAGCGGGGACAGGGGGGGTTCAAGCAATCAGCCCCAGCATTTT
NA,TRBV5-1,NA,TRBJ1-4,CASRLQTASTKLFF,TGCGCCAGCCGACTCCAGACAGCCTCAACGAAACTGTTTTTT
NA,TRBV6-1,few,TRBJ1-5,CASTATVGGNQPQHF,TGTGCCAGCACCGCGACAGTGGGAGGCAATCAGCCCCAGCATTTT
TRBD1,TRBV4-2,few,TRBJ1-1,CASSQDPGTANTEAFF,TGTGCCAGCAGCCAAGATCCCGGGACAGCCAACACTGAAGCTTTCTTT
NA,TRBV5-4,NA,TRBJ1-1,CASSPLVLGNTEAFF,TGTGCCAGCAGCCCCCTAGTGCTCGGGAACACTGAAGCTTTCTTT
NA,TRBV11-2,NA,TRBJ2-1,CASSLDRQAGQFF,TGTGCCAGCAGCTTAGATAGACAGGCTGGGCAGTTCTTC
NA,TRBV7-2,NA,TRBJ2-7,CASSLGPGLVYEQYF,TGTGCCAGCAGCTTAGGTCCGGGACTGGTCTACGAGCAGTACTTC
NA,TRBV7-9,NA,TRBJ2-2,CASRAGDWNTGELFF,TGTGCCAGCAGGGCAGGAGACTGGAACACCGGGGAGCTGTTTTTT
NA,TRBV6-5,NA,TRBJ1-4,CATASRATNEKLFF,TGTGCCACCGCTAGCAGAGCAACTAATGAAAAACTGTTTTTT
NA,TRBV2,NA,TRBJ1-4,CASSQGRLNEKLFF,TGTGCCAGCAGCCAGGGACGGCTAAATGAAAAACTGTTTTTT
TRBD1,TRBV11-2,NA,TRBJ2-2,CASSPDRANTGELFF,TGTGCCAGCAGCCCGGACAGGGCGAACACCGGGGAGCTGTTTTTT
NA,TRBV25-1,once,TRBJ1-2,CASSNGYGYTF,TGTGCCAGCAGTAATGGGTATGGCTACACCTTC
NA,TRBV11-2,NA,TRBJ2-5,CASSLELVRETQYF,TGTGCCAGCAGCTTAGAACTAGTCCGTGAGACCCAGTACTTC
NA,TRBV20-1,once,TRBJ1-5,CSARDNGPQHF,TGCAGTGCTAGAGATAACGGGCCCCAGCATTTT
TRBD2,TRBV7-8,NA,TRBJ2-1,CASSLAGGGPGNEQFF,TGTGCCAGCAGCTTAGCGGGCGGGGGGCCGGGGAATGAGCAGTTCTTC
TRBD1,TRBV29-1,NA,TRBJ2-5,CSVRGTGLEETQYF,TGCAGCGTCCGGGGGACAGGCCTGGAGGAGACCCAGTACTTC
NA,TRBV5-1,NA,TRBJ1-3,CASSLAAGSGNTIYF,TGCGCCAGCAGCTTGGCTGCGGGCTCTGGAAACACCATATATTTT
TRBD1,TRBV27,NA,TRBJ1-4,CASSSGQDDNEKLFF,TGTGCCAGCAGTTCCGGACAGGACGACAATGAAAAACTGTTTTTT
NA,TRBV5-4,NA,TRBJ2-6,CASSSLLGRTSSGANVLTF,TGTGCCAGCAGCTCCCTCCTTGGCAGGACGAGCTCTGGGGCCAACGTCCTGACTTTC
TRBD2,TRBV11-2,NA,TRBJ2-5,CASSTGLAGGQETQYF,TGTGCCAGCAGCACGGGACTAGCGGGGGGGCAAGAGACCCAGTACTTC